This T cell receptor beta chain was retrieved from a study of cytomegalovirus exposure and HLA in healthy donors. The length of the CDR3 is 14 residues. Trimming took off 5 bases at V and 4 bases at J, with 14 bases between the two ends. The V gene's germline CDR1 is SGHTA and CDR2 FQGTGA. This clone was detected a few times. The PCR employed 60 Vbeta primers together with 13 Jbeta primers. Profiled with immunoSEQ multiplex PCR; TCRdb holds only in-frame clones, not every one. The sample contains some 120,000 clones, around three quarters of which appear only once. The chain joins TRBV7-3 to TRBJ1-1; D is unresolved. The sample comprised PBMCs. The origin of this receptor is a man aged 18-30 years in good health and CMV-seropositive. CDR3 region: CASSLLAVGTEAFF. As DNA, the CDR3 is TGTGCCAGCAGCCTTCTAGCCGTGGGCACTGAAGCTTTCTTT.